Below are 13 T cell receptor beta chains sequenced from a single sample in a study of shared clonotypes between healthy human individuals. Profiled with immunoSEQ multiplex PCR; TCRdb holds only in-frame clones, not every one. The table records more than 1 million clones, around 82% of them present only once. Sequencing was done on a sample of memory CD4+ T cells from PBMCs. Subset noted: CD45RA-negative fraction. The source is a man aged 18 to 30 in good health. Some clones in this sample may be carry-over from other donors' samples.

This chain connects TRBV30 to TRBJ1-6; unclear D gene. The CDR3 has 15 residues. Trimming took off 4 bases at V and 7 bases at J, with 17 bases between the two ends. The V gene's germline CDR1 is GTSNPN and CDR2 SVGIG (reference sequence). CDR3 nucleotide sequence: TGTGCCTGGAACTATAAGGTCTCCCAGAATTCACCCCTCCACTTT. It is translated as CAWNYKVSQNSPLHF. The full variable domain, in which reference TRBV30 and TRBJ1-6 provide the parts outside the CDR3, is SQTIHQWPATLVQPVGSPLSLECTVEGTSNPNLYWYRQAAGRGLQLLFYSVGIGQISSEVPQNLSASRPQDRQFILSSKKLLLSDSGFYLCAWNYKVSQNSPLHFGNGTRLTVT.

V is TRBV7-3 and J is TRBJ2-2; 9 nucleotides align to TRBD2. Germline CDR1 reads SGHTA; CDR2 reads FQGTGA. Unmatched junction bases numbered 4, after V lost 5 bases and J lost 0 bases. There are 16 residues in the CDR3. The CDR3 coding sequence is TGTGCCAGCAGCACCTCTAGCGGGGCGAACACCGGGGAGCTGTTTTTT. It yields the protein CASSTSSGANTGELFF.

This clone was seen a handful of times. The V gene is TRBV30, the J gene TRBJ2-3; D unresolved. The CDR3 loop spans 11 amino acids. Deletions cut 4 bases from V and 3 bases from J, with 5 bases between. Per the germline V gene, CDR1 is GTSNPN and CDR2 is SVGIG (reference sequence). DNA for the CDR3: TGTGCCTGGAAAGTAACAGATACGCAGTATTTT. Its translation is CAWKVTDTQYF.

The genes are TRBV6-5 and TRBJ1-1; tentatively, D is TRBD1 (6 bases). This CDR3 is 13 amino acids long. CDR1 is MNHEY, CDR2 SVGAGI, per germline. V was pared by 0 bases and J by 10 bases, with 12 bases between. In nucleotides, the CDR3 is TGTGCCAGCAGTTACTCGGGGGGGGCGGCAGCTTTCTTT. Amino acids: CASSYSGGAAAFF.

The count of this clone is one. This sequence joins TRBV14 and TRBJ1-2, with D unresolved. The CDR3 is 14 residues long. The V end was cut by 2 bases, the J end by 9 bases, with 16 bases between. In germline, CDR1 is SGHDN, CDR2 FVKESK. In DNA, the CDR3 is TGTGCCAGCAGCCAAAACGGAGGGAACGGGCGCTACACCTTC. It yields the protein CASSQNGGNGRYTF. Based on the CDR3 plus reference TRBV14 and TRBJ1-2, the full variable domain is EAGVTQFPSHSVIEKGQTVTLRCDPISGHDNLYWYRRVMGKEIKFLLHFVKESKQDESGMPNNRFLAERTGGTYSTLKVQPAELEDSGVYFCASSQNGGNGRYTFGSGTRLTVV.

The rearrangement links TRBV19 to TRBJ2-6; a weak D match, TRBD1 (6 bases). The V and J ends lost 10 bases and 0 bases respectively, with 13 bases between them. The germline CDR1 and CDR2 sequences are LNHDA and SQIVND (reference sequence). The CDR3 totals 15 residues. CDR3 region: CATMDSRSGANVLTF. CDR3 DNA sequence: TGTGCCACCATGGACAGCCGCTCTGGGGCCAACGTCCTGACTTTC.

V usage is TRBV5-1 and J usage is TRBJ1-2, with TRBD1 identical over 7 bases. V lost 4 bases, J lost 5 bases, and 5 bases stayed unmatched. The V gene's germline CDR1 is SGHRS and CDR2 YFSETQ. The CDR3 runs to 13 residues. The CDR3 DNA follows: TGCGCCAGCAGCGCGGGACAGCTTTATGGCTACACCTTC. Translation: CASSAGQLYGYTF.

The rearrangement joins TRBV5-4 to TRBJ2-7; no clear D. Germline CDR1 and CDR2: SGHNT and YYREEE (reference sequence). Trimming shortened V by 4 bases and J by 2 bases, and 19 bases separated the two germline ends. The CDR3 is 16 residues long. The CDR3 region is CASSRASADSTYEQYF. In DNA form, the CDR3 reads TGTGCCAGCAGCCGTGCGTCTGCCGATAGCACCTACGAGCAGTACTTC.

This chain uses TRBV7-3 with TRBJ2-2, with 13 bases lining up with TRBD2. The germline V gene has CDR1 SGHTA and CDR2 FQGTGA. Losses at the gene ends were 5 bases for V and 6 bases for J; bases not matched to a gene: 12. The CDR3 sequence is 18 residues long. CDR3 bases: TGTGCCAGCAGCCCCAATCCTCCGGGACTAGCGGGACCCGGGGAGCTGTTTTTT. Translation: CASSPNPPGLAGPGELFF.

The chain is built from TRBV7-2 and TRBJ1-2; 7 bases map to TRBD1. Unmatched junction bases numbered 1, after V lost 2 bases and J lost 4 bases. Germline V gives CDR1 SGHTA, CDR2 FQGNSA. The CDR3 loop spans 13 amino acids. The CDR3 nucleotides are TGTGCCAGCAGCTTACACAGGGGCTATGGCTACACCTTC. Translated, it gives CASSLHRGYGYTF.

The CDR3 bases are TGCAGCGTTGAGTCCGACAGGAACGGCTACACCTTC. Translating it yields CSVESDRNGYTF. This chain joins TRBV29-1 and TRBJ1-2; a possible D gene is TRBD1 (6 bases). V dropped 3 bases and J dropped 8 bases, with 13 bases sitting between them. Germline V gene sequence: CDR1 SQVTM, CDR2 ANQGSEA. The CDR3 has 12 residues.

This rearrangement joins TRBV6-5 to TRBJ2-7; D unclear. Looked up from germline, CDR1 is MNHEY and CDR2 is SVGAGI. Trimming removed 0 bases from V and 3 bases from J, with 12 bases in between. The CDR3 loop spans 15 amino acids. CDR3 region: CASSYSLGSRYEQYF. The CDR3 DNA reads as TGTGCCAGCAGTTACTCTCTGGGTAGTCGCTACGAGCAGTACTTC.

The CDR3 bases are TGTGCCAGTAGTATAGATGAATTTTCTCACAGGGGACAAGAGACCCAGTACTTC. Amino acids: CASSIDEFSHRGQETQYF. The chain has TRBV19 and TRBJ2-5, with 7 bases aligning to TRBD1. J lost 2 bases, V lost 0 bases, and 12 bases had no gene match. The CDR3 is 18 residues long. The germline V gene has CDR1 LNHDA and CDR2 SQIVND (reference sequence).